This T cell receptor beta chain comes out of a study of blood T cell repertoires in COVID-19. Overall study context: The origin of the acute and convalescent COVID-19 samples was the United States, Italy and Spain.

Libraries were prepared by immunoSEQ multiplex PCR; TCRdb keeps only in-frame clonotypes and omits some of them. The sample contains about 150,000 clones, roughly 90% of which appear only once. Germline V gene sequence: CDR1 ENHRY, CDR2 SYGVKD. The V end lost 7 bases, the J end lost 4 bases, and 19 bases lay between the germline ends. The CDR3 totals 16 residues. The chain has TRBV10-3 and TRBJ1-4; D is unclear. The receptor's source is a man aged 55-75 years with acute or convalescent COVID-19. Specimen: peripheral blood. The CDR3 DNA follows: TGTGCCATCAACTCTCAGGACCGGGAAGATAATGAAAAACTGTTTTTT. Its protein is CAINSQDREDNEKLFF.